Each of the 18 T cell receptor beta chains below was sequenced from the same sample in a study of cytomegalovirus exposure and HLA in healthy donors. Data came from immunoSEQ multiplex PCR; TCRdb stores just in-frame clones and leaves some out. Here the sample spans fewer than 200,000 clones, around nine tenths being singletons. The source material was PBMCs. These receptors were collected from a man aged 25-40 years in good health and CMV-seropositive.

The genes are TRBV19 and TRBJ1-5; D may be TRBD1 (5 bases). Per the germline V gene, CDR1 is LNHDA and CDR2 is SQIVND (reference sequence). The length of the CDR3 is 16 residues. The ends were cut back, 4 bases at V and 0 bases at J, with 13 bases in the middle. The CDR3 DNA reads as TGTGCCAGTAGTACCAGGGATACTTATAGCAATCAGCCCCAGCATTTT. As protein: CASSTRDTYSNQPQHF. The full variable domain, completed using reference TRBV19 and TRBJ1-5, is DGGITQSPKYLFRKEGQNVTLSCEQNLNHDAMYWYRQDPGQGLRLIYYSQIVNDFQKGDIAEGYSVSREKKESFPLTVTSAQKNPTAFYLCASSTRDTYSNQPQHFGDGTRLSIL.

V gene TRBV25-1 combines with J gene TRBJ2-1; no firm D call. The CDR3 runs to 12 residues. In germline, CDR1 is MGHDK, CDR2 SYGVNS. V lost 3 bases, J lost 9 bases, and 9 bases lay in between. The CDR3 here is CASSEWETEQFF. The CDR3 nucleotides read TGTGCCAGCAGTGAGTGGGAAACTGAGCAGTTCTTC.

The V gene is TRBV19, the J gene TRBJ1-1, with a weak D call TRBD1 (6 bases). The CDR3 covers 16 residues. Trimming removed 3 bases at V and 5 bases at J, with 19 bases between. Germline lookup yields CDR1 LNHDA and CDR2 SQIVND (reference sequence). This CDR3 is CASSIGVGGLGTEAFF. CDR3 DNA: TGTGCCAGTAGTATCGGTGTCGGGGGCCTGGGGACTGAAGCTTTCTTT.

The genes are TRBV25-1 and TRBJ2-1; TRBD2 agrees at 11 bases. Trimming took 6 bases from V and 5 from J; bases not matched to a gene: 12. The CDR3 length is 17 residues. Germline V gene sequence: CDR1 MGHDK, CDR2 SYGVNS. The CDR3 here is CASRAASGGPRHNEQFF. The CDR3 coding sequence is TGTGCCAGCAGGGCGGCTAGCGGGGGGCCCCGTCACAATGAGCAGTTCTTC.

This clone was recorded a few times. V usage is TRBV7-3 and J usage is TRBJ2-5, with TRBD1 as a possible D gene (6 bases). Germline V gene data show CDR1 as SGHTA and CDR2 as FQGTGA. V gave up 5 bases and J gave up 3 bases, with 13 bases separating them. CDR3 length: 14 residues. CDR3 sequence: CASSQGYGEETQYF. The CDR3 nucleotides are TGTGCCAGCAGCCAGGGGTACGGGGAAGAGACCCAGTACTTC.

The DNA of the CDR3 is TGCGCCAGCAGCCCAGGACGGACAGGGGGCTTCGACAGCACCGGGGAGCTGTTTTTT. Translation: CASSPGRTGGFDSTGELFF. This sequence joins TRBV5-1 and TRBJ2-2, with TRBD1 matching over 11 bases. Per germline, CDR1 SGHRS and CDR2 YFSETQ. With V trimmed by 4 bases and J by 4 bases, 15 bases remained unmatched. The CDR3 sequence is 19 residues long.

A remark on this clone: Other nucleotide sequences in the sample specify the same CDR3. The rearrangement uses TRBV6-5 and TRBJ2-3; tentative D call: TRBD1 (5 bases). This CDR3 is 11 amino acids long. CDR1 is MNHEY and CDR2 is SVGAGI in the germline V gene. V lost 5 bases and J 5 bases, leaving 5 bases between the germline ends. The chain's CDR3 is CASSRGDTQYF. The DNA for the CDR3 is TGTGCCAGCAGTAGGGGAGATACGCAGTATTTT.

This clone was observed a single time. The chain recombines TRBV5-6 with TRBJ2-1; 7 bases align to TRBD2. V gave up 0 bases and J gave up 6 bases; unmatched junction bases: 3. Germline V gene lookup returns CDR1 SGHDT and CDR2 YYEEEE. CDR3 length: 14 amino acids. The DNA for the CDR3 is TGTGCCAGCAGCTTGGGCACTAGCGTCAATGAGCAGTTCTTC. This translates into CASSLGTSVNEQFF.

The V gene is TRBV4-3, the J gene TRBJ2-1; D possibly corresponds to TRBD2 (5 bases). The V and J ends lost 1 base and 1 base respectively, with 8 bases between them. The CDR3 covers 15 residues. Germline V CDR1 and CDR2: LGHNA, YSLEER. As DNA, the CDR3 is TGCGCCAGCAGCCAAGTACGGGGTTCCTACAATGAGCAGTTCTTC. Amino acid sequence: CASSQVRGSYNEQFF.

There are a few counts of this clone. The chain uses TRBV11-1 and TRBJ2-2, with 9 positions matching TRBD1. V lost 5 bases and J lost 7; bases outside the gene matches: 11. Germline CDR1 SGHAT, CDR2 FQDESV (reference sequence). The CDR3 is made up of 16 amino acids. The CDR3 DNA reads as TGTGCCAGCAGCAAGTTTGGACAGGGGATGGACGGGGAGCTGTTTTTT. This sequence encodes CASSKFGQGMDGELFF.

CDR3: CASSPQGGQPQHF. The CDR3 nucleotides are TGTGCCAGCAGCCCCCAGGGGGGTCAGCCCCAGCATTTT. The chain carries TRBV7-3 and TRBJ1-5; 7 bases fit TRBD1. The trim removed 5 bases at V and 6 bases at J, leaving 4 bases unmatched. The CDR3 loop spans 13 amino acids. CDR1 and CDR2 (germline): SGHTA, FQGTGA.

The chain recombines TRBV14 with TRBJ2-6, with D hard to call. The CDR3 runs 14 residues. V was cut by 1 base and J by 1 base, with 2 bases left in between. Germline lookup yields CDR1 SGHDN and CDR2 FVKESK. The CDR3 sequence is CASSQGSGANVLTF. The CDR3 bases are TGTGCCAGCAGCCAAGGGTCTGGGGCCAACGTCCTGACTTTC. Together with reference TRBV14 and TRBJ2-6, the CDR3 gives the full variable domain: EAGVTQFPSHSVIEKGQTVTLRCDPISGHDNLYWYRRVMGKEIKFLLHFVKESKQDESGMPNNRFLAERTGGTYSTLKVQPAELEDSGVYFCASSQGSGANVLTFGAGSRLTVL.

The gene calls are TRBV30 and TRBJ2-3, with unresolved D. V was shortened by 1 base and J by 3 bases, with 8 bases between the two germline ends. This CDR3 region has 13 residues. Per germline, CDR1 GTSNPN and CDR2 SVGIG (reference sequence). The CDR3, as DNA: TGTGCCTGGAGTGGTTGGCTAACAGATACGCAGTATTTT. Translating it yields CAWSGWLTDTQYF.

The chain carries TRBV5-6 and TRBJ1-1; D is uncertain. V was trimmed by 4 bases and J by 0 bases, leaving 13 bases between them. The CDR3 spans 15 residues. Germline-derived CDR1 and CDR2 are SGHDT and YYEEEE. The CDR3 DNA is TGTGCCAGCAGCGCGGAGGTGGGCTTGAACACTGAAGCTTTCTTT. Translated: CASSAEVGLNTEAFF.

The chain links TRBV28 to TRBJ1-5; D not certain. There are 12 residues in the CDR3. V was trimmed by 8 bases and J by 0 bases, leaving 5 bases between them. CDR1 is MDHEN and CDR2 is SYDVKM in the germline V gene. CDR3 protein: CASLNSNQPQHF. DNA for the CDR3: TGTGCCAGCCTTAATAGCAATCAGCCCCAGCATTTT.

V is TRBV7-6 and J is TRBJ2-7, with D perhaps matching TRBD1 or TRBD2 (5 bases each). Germline V gives CDR1 SGHVS, CDR2 FNYEAQ. The CDR3 consists of 15 residues. V shed 0 bases and J shed 0 bases, with 9 bases lying between them. CDR3 amino acids: CASSLALGPSYEQYF. CDR3 DNA: TGTGCCAGCAGCTTAGCGTTGGGACCCTCCTACGAGCAGTACTTC.

The rearrangement uses TRBV19 and TRBJ2-7; 8 positions match TRBD1. CDR1 and CDR2 from the germline V gene are LNHDA and SQIVND (reference sequence). With V trimmed by 6 bases and J by 4 bases, 11 bases remained unmatched. There are 15 residues in the CDR3. The CDR3 loop is CASSQPDRVPYEQYF. The CDR3 DNA follows: TGTGCCAGTAGCCAACCGGACAGGGTCCCGTACGAGCAGTACTTC. Based on the CDR3 plus reference TRBV19 and TRBJ2-7, the full variable domain is DGGITQSPKYLFRKEGQNVTLSCEQNLNHDAMYWYRQDPGQGLRLIYYSQIVNDFQKGDIAEGYSVSREKKESFPLTVTSAQKNPTAFYLCASSQPDRVPYEQYFGPGTRLTVT.

The chain joins TRBV5-1 to TRBJ2-7; the match to TRBD1 covers 11 bases. The CDR3 is 14 residues long. Losses at the gene ends were 4 bases for V and 8 bases for J; bases not matched to a gene: 8. CDR1 and CDR2 (germline): SGHRS, YFSETQ. The chain's CDR3 is CASSAGQGVGQQYF. The CDR3 nucleotides read TGCGCCAGCAGCGCGGGACAGGGGGTCGGTCAGCAGTACTTC.